Reported below is one TCR beta chain. In the source study's methods: How many nucleated cells were present was estimated from reference gene primer amplification. Some clones are missing from TCRdb's copy, which holds only in-frame ones; the method was immunoSEQ multiplex PCR. V, J and clone size were drawn from that table, and D and trimming were deduced from the DNA. Among under 200,000 clones listed, 80% to 85% were seen once. This sample was included in a study of blood T cell repertoires in COVID-19. Study-wide background: Samples taken during acute and convalescent COVID-19 were collected in the United States, Italy and Spain.

The receptor comes from a man aged 70 or older with active or convalescent COVID-19. The sequencing sample was made of peripheral blood.

Written as DNA, the CDR3 is TGTGCCAGCAGCTACGGGGCTAGCGGTACCTACGAGCAGTACTTC. It encodes CASSYGASGTYEQYF. The chain has TRBV7-3 and TRBJ2-7; TRBD2 aligns across 7 bases. J lost 2 bases, V lost 4 bases, and 8 bases had no gene match. Germline V gives CDR1 SGHTA, CDR2 FQGTGA. The CDR3 is 15 amino acids.